These 18 T cell receptor beta chains came from one sample sequenced in a study of CD4+ T cells in melanoma. Profiling relied on immunoSEQ multiplex PCR, and the TCRdb table lists in-frame clones only, not all of them. Among 20,000 to 25,000 clones listed, about 80% were seen once. Sequenced material: cells from a culture (not recorded whether cultured in vitro). The origin of the receptors is a human donor with melanoma.

The CDR3 nucleotides read TGTGCCAGCAGCTGGACAGGCTACGCCGGGGAGCTGTTTTTT. It specifies CASSWTGYAGELFF. J is TRBJ2-2 and V is TRBV5-8; TRBD1 matches at 7 bases. The junction had 5 bases not matched to a gene; V was cut back by 3 bases and J by 6 bases. The CDR3 sequence is 14 residues long. The germline V gene encodes CDR1 SGHTS and CDR2 YDEGEE.

The chain couples TRBV5-1 to TRBJ2-2, with 9 positions matching TRBD1. V shed 2 bases, J shed 7 bases, and the junction held 6 bases outside the gene matches. CDR1 SGHRS and CDR2 YFSETQ come from the germline V gene. This CDR3 is 15 amino acids long. The CDR3 here is CASSFPGQGVGELFF. For the CDR3, the DNA is TGCGCCAGCAGCTTTCCGGGACAGGGAGTCGGGGAGCTGTTTTTT. The complete variable domain, with remaining parts taken from reference TRBV5-1 and TRBJ2-2, reads KAGVTQTPRYLIKTRGQQVTLSCSPISGHRSVSWYQQTPGQGLQFLFEYFSETQRNKGNFPGRFSGRQFSNSRSEMNVSTLELGDSALYLCASSFPGQGVGELFFGEGSRLTVL.

The J gene is TRBJ2-7, the V gene TRBV5-1; 7 positions agree with TRBD1. The CDR3 runs 13 residues. The junction had 4 bases not matched to a gene; V was cut back by 4 bases and J by 3 bases. CDR1 and CDR2 from the germline V gene are SGHRS and YFSETQ. As DNA, the CDR3 is TGCGCCAGCAGCGTGGCAGGGGGCTACGAGCAGTACTTC. Amino acids: CASSVAGGYEQYF. The full variable domain, with the rest looked up from reference TRBV5-1 and TRBJ2-7, is KAGVTQTPRYLIKTRGQQVTLSCSPISGHRSVSWYQQTPGQGLQFLFEYFSETQRNKGNFPGRFSGRQFSNSRSEMNVSTLELGDSALYLCASSVAGGYEQYFGPGTRLTVT.

The chain has TRBV10-2 and TRBJ1-1; D might be TRBD1 (5 bases). The length of the CDR3 is 14 residues. V was pared by 6 bases and J by 1 base, with 12 bases between. Per germline, CDR1 WSHSY and CDR2 SAAADI. The CDR3 loop reads CASRGQGPNTEAFF. In DNA form, the CDR3 reads TGCGCCAGCAGGGGCCAGGGCCCGAACACTGAAGCTTTCTTT.

The chain joins TRBV2 to TRBJ1-6; D remains ambiguous. V lost 6 bases and J lost 0, with 6 bases in between. The CDR3 runs 14 residues. Germline V gene sequence: CDR1 SNHLY, CDR2 FYNNEI. This CDR3 is CASRAGSYNSPLHF. The CDR3 DNA follows: TGTGCCAGCAGGGCAGGCTCCTATAATTCACCCCTCCACTTT.

The J gene is TRBJ2-7, the V gene TRBV19; 8 bases map to TRBD2. CDR1 is LNHDA, CDR2 SQIVND, per germline (reference sequence). V lost 3 bases and J lost 3; bases outside the gene matches: 7. The CDR3 is 15 residues long. CDR3 sequence reads: CASSIRGGSGYEQYF. The CDR3 nucleotides are TGTGCCAGTAGTATTCGGGGGGGGAGCGGCTACGAGCAGTACTTC.

V and J are TRBV28 and TRBJ1-3; D remains unclear. Germline lookup yields CDR1 MDHEN and CDR2 SYDVKM. This CDR3 spans 14 amino acids. Trimming left V 3 bases short and J 1 base short, with 7 bases between. CDR3 sequence: CASSFGGSGNTIYF. The CDR3 region has the DNA TGTGCCAGCAGTTTTGGAGGATCTGGAAACACCATATATTTT.

This clone was counted only a few times. The rearrangement links TRBV15 to TRBJ1-3; unclear D gene. The CDR3 runs 15 residues. The V end was cut by 1 base, the J end by 0 bases, with 7 bases between. CDR1 and CDR2 (germline): LNHNV, YYDKDF (reference sequence). CDR3 sequence: CATSRGRNSGNTIYF. CDR3 nucleotide sequence: TGTGCCACCAGCAGAGGACGGAACTCTGGAAACACCATATATTTT.

The chain is built from TRBV18 and TRBJ1-4, with D unresolved. V gave up 6 bases and J gave up 4 bases, with 15 bases separating them. This CDR3 has 15 residues. The V gene's germline CDR1 is KGHSH and CDR2 LQKENI. CDR3: CASSPMRVGNEKLFF. The CDR3 nucleotides read TGTGCCAGCTCGCCAATGCGAGTAGGTAATGAAAAACTGTTTTTT.

V usage is TRBV11-2 and J usage is TRBJ2-5; TRBD1 matches 7 bases. V gave up 6 bases and J gave up 5 bases; unmatched junction bases: 12. Germline CDR1 is SGHAT and CDR2 is FQNNGV. This CDR3 region has 15 residues. The CDR3 bases are TGTGCCAGCAGTCGTCCTACAGGGGTTGGGGAGACCCAGTACTTC. The encoded protein is CASSRPTGVGETQYF.

The V gene is TRBV19, the J gene TRBJ2-1; unclear D gene. V shed 6 bases and J shed 12 bases, with 15 bases lying between them. The V gene's germline CDR1 is LNHDA and CDR2 SQIVND (reference sequence). The CDR3 runs to 12 residues. CDR3 sequence reads: CASRTLPGGQFF. DNA for the CDR3: TGTGCCAGTAGAACCCTACCCGGTGGGCAGTTCTTC.

The chain is built from TRBV5-8 and TRBJ1-5, with no clear D. V lost 0 bases and J 0 bases, leaving 10 bases between the germline ends. Germline CDR1 and CDR2: SGHTS and YDEGEE. This CDR3 contains 16 residues. The CDR3 nucleotides are TGTGCCAGCAGCTTGGCGGGGTTTTATAGCAATCAGCCCCAGCATTTT. Translating it yields CASSLAGFYSNQPQHF.

The rearrangement uses TRBV27 and TRBJ2-3; D not resolved. The length of the CDR3 is 14 residues. Between the trimmed V and J ends, which lost 8 bases and 4 bases, there was a span of 16 bases. CDR1 is MNHEY and CDR2 is SMNVEV in the germline V gene (reference sequence). CDR3 amino acids: CASGRYTSPDTQYF. As DNA, the CDR3 is TGTGCCAGCGGGCGGTACACTTCTCCAGATACGCAGTATTTT.

This chain connects TRBV6-6 to TRBJ2-6; D remains unclear. The V end lost 6 bases, the J end lost 0 bases, and 9 bases lay between the germline ends. CDR1 and CDR2 (germline): MNHNY, SVGAGI (reference sequence). This CDR3 has 15 residues. CDR3 region: CASSPPSSGANVLTF. The CDR3 DNA is TGTGCCAGCAGCCCCCCGAGCTCTGGGGCCAACGTCCTGACTTTC.

The chain joins TRBV30 to TRBJ1-6, with D perhaps matching TRBD1 (5 bases). The germline gives CDR1 GTSNPN, CDR2 SVGIG (reference sequence). V lost 2 bases to trimming and J lost 4 bases, with 9 bases between them. The CDR3 is 14 amino acids. CDR3 nucleotides: TGTGCCTGGAGTAACGACAGATATAATTCACCCCTCCACTTT. It encodes CAWSNDRYNSPLHF.

The genes are TRBV18 and TRBJ1-4, with TRBD1 matching over 7 bases. Germline V CDR1 and CDR2: KGHSH, LQKENI. The J segment lost 7 bases and the V segment lost 6 bases, leaving 8 bases of the junction unmatched. This CDR3 region has 14 residues. Here the CDR3 DNA reads TGTGCCAGCTCCCGACAGGGAGGTAGTGAAAAACTGTTTTTT. Translating gives CASSRQGGSEKLFF.

This rearrangement joins TRBV18 to TRBJ2-7; D remains ambiguous. The CDR3 totals 13 residues. Trimming removed 1 base from V and 3 bases from J, with 7 bases in between. Germline-derived CDR1 and CDR2 are KGHSH and LQKENI. The CDR3 region has the DNA TGTGCCAGCTCACCACGAGGCGGCTACGAGCAGTACTTC. The encoded protein is CASSPRGGYEQYF.

V gene TRBV19 combines with J gene TRBJ1-2, with D maybe TRBD1 (6 bases). Trimming removed 3 bases at V and 4 bases at J, with 21 bases between. The germline V gene has CDR1 LNHDA and CDR2 SQIVND (reference sequence). The CDR3 loop spans 17 amino acids. This CDR3 reads CASSILVAIQGFYGYTF. The CDR3 DNA reads TGTGCCAGTAGTATTCTCGTTGCGATACAGGGATTCTATGGCTACACCTTC.